This T cell receptor (beta chain) was captured by sequencing in a study of T cells after yellow fever vaccination. Using its own MiXCR run on the 5' RACE reads, TCRdb lists one record per CDR3 protein. Found here are about 68,000 distinct CDR3 sequences, 6.5% of them singletons; the top ten hold about 40%. The CDR3 consists of 14 residues. CDR1 is MNHEY, CDR2 SVGEGT, per germline. The V end lost 8 bases, the J end lost 2 bases, and 15 bases lay between the germline ends. Study-wide results and caveats: Reappearance after the booster was observed for most primary-vaccination clones (about 96% CD4, about 86% CD8).

Notes on this clonotype: What it binds is unknown.

The rearrangement uses TRBV6-2 or TRBV6-3 and TRBJ2-5; D is ambiguous. The sequence was obtained from a man between 18 and 35 years old who received the YFV17D yellow fever vaccine. The material sequenced was CD8+ T cells sorted from PBMCs, taken approximately 40 days after the first yellow fever vaccination. The CDR3 nucleotides read TGTGCCAGCTACCCGGACGGTCGTCAAGAGACCCAGTACTTC. Translated, it gives CASYPDGRQETQYF.